This is a list of T cell receptor beta chains from one sample in a study of blood T cell repertoires in COVID-19. TCRdb keeps only in-frame clones here, not all; method: immunoSEQ multiplex PCR. The sample holds around 200,000 clones; 89% are singletons and the top ten take approximately 0.77%. The sample consisted of PBMCs or T cells enriched from blood (not recorded which). The receptors here all came from a woman younger than 30 who had recovered from COVID-19. The CDR3 runs from the conserved cysteine through the conserved F or W. The order of the fields is CDR3 DNA, CDR3 protein, J gene, V gene, D gene, clone size. D genes are given only for firm matches. Not all rows give a size; the values are once, few, many and, for expanded clones, a class.

TGCGCCAGCAGCCAAGAAGGGGGATTGCGGGACAGGGGAGTCGATGAGCAGTTCTTC	CASSQEGGLRDRGVDEQFF	TRBJ2-1	TRBV4-1	TRBD1	NA
TGTGCCACTCAGTGGGGGGTGGAGCTGTTTTTT	CATQWGVELFF	TRBJ2-2	TRBV5-4	NA	NA
TGCGCCAGCAGCAAGAGACAGGGGACCACCGGGGAGCTGTTTTTT	CASSKRQGTTGELFF	TRBJ2-2	TRBV5-1	TRBD1	NA
TGTGCCAGCAGCCCCTTCGGGAGACACGAGCAGTACTTC	CASSPFGRHEQYF	TRBJ2-7	TRBV5-4	NA	NA
TGTGCCAGCAGTTACTCGCTCAGTTACACCGGGGAGCTGTTTTTT	CASSYSLSYTGELFF	TRBJ2-2	TRBV6-2/TRBV6-3	NA	NA
TGTGCCAGCAGCTTAACGGTGGGGGTAGCGGGAGATGAGCAGTTCTTC	CASSLTVGVAGDEQFF	TRBJ2-1	TRBV7-3	TRBD2	NA
TGTGCCAGCAGTGATAGACTCGGGAGCAATCAGCCCCAGCATTTT	CASSDRLGSNQPQHF	TRBJ1-5	TRBV28	NA	NA
TGTGCCCCCAAGCCGGGACAGGGGAAGGGCTACACCTTC	CAPKPGQGKGYTF	TRBJ1-2	TRBV30	TRBD1	NA
TGTGCTCCCAGGGTAGATACGCAGTATTTT	CAPRVDTQYF	TRBJ2-3	TRBV30	NA	NA
TGTGCCAGCAGTCCCACTGGGAGGTGGTCGAACACCGGGGAGCTGTTTTTT	CASSPTGRWSNTGELFF	TRBJ2-2	TRBV28	NA	NA
TGTGCCAGTAGTATAGGGGAGTCGGGGGGTGCGCAGTACTTC	CASSIGESGGAQYF	TRBJ2-7	TRBV19	TRBD2	NA
TGCGCCAGCAGCTTGGACAGGGTAGCCTTGAACACAGATACGCAGTATTTT	CASSLDRVALNTDTQYF	TRBJ2-3	TRBV5-1	NA	NA
TGTGCCAGCAGTCCGCGGAGTGGTCGTTACGAGCAGTACTTC	CASSPRSGRYEQYF	TRBJ2-7	TRBV27	NA	NA
TGTGCCAGCAGTTACGGGTCCGCGGTCTACGAGCAGTACTTC	CASSYGSAVYEQYF	TRBJ2-7	TRBV6-5	NA	NA
TGTGCCAGCAGTCCTCAGAGGGACTCTGGAAACACCATATATTTT	CASSPQRDSGNTIYF	TRBJ1-3	TRBV28	NA	NA
TGTGCCAGCAGGGCAGCTAGGGGAGGCTACACCTTC	CASRAARGGYTF	TRBJ1-2	TRBV12-3/TRBV12-4	NA	NA
TGTGCCACCTACGGGTGGAACACTGAAGCTTTCTTT	CATYGWNTEAFF	TRBJ1-1	TRBV2	NA	NA
TGTGCCAGCAGCTCCGGGACTAGCGGGAGTGGATCGCAGTATTTT	CASSSGTSGSGSQYF	TRBJ2-3	TRBV5-8	TRBD2	NA
TGCGCCAGCAGCTTGGTCGCCGACAGTAACAATGAGCAGTTCTTC	CASSLVADSNNEQFF	TRBJ2-1	TRBV5-1	NA	few
TGTGCCAGCAGCGTAGCGGACAATGAGCAGTTCTTC	CASSVADNEQFF	TRBJ2-1	TRBV28	NA	NA
TGTGCCAGCAGCGTAAGCGGAGGGGTCCCCAGACTGTACAATGAGCAGTTCTTC	CASSVSGGVPRLYNEQFF	TRBJ2-1	TRBV9	NA	NA
TGTGCCAGCTCCCAGGAAGGCCCAAACTATGGCTACACCTTC	CASSQEGPNYGYTF	TRBJ1-2	TRBV18	NA	NA
TGTGCCAGCAGCCCGACTAGCGGGAGGAGAGATACGCAGTATTTT	CASSPTSGRRDTQYF	TRBJ2-3	TRBV7-2	TRBD2	NA
TGCGCCAGCAGCCGCTTCGACAGGGGGTCATCCCACAATGAGCAGTTCTTC	CASSRFDRGSSHNEQFF	TRBJ2-1	TRBV4-1	TRBD1	NA
TGTGCCAGCAGGGACAGGGATAGGTCCTACGAGCAGTACTTC	CASRDRDRSYEQYF	TRBJ2-7	TRBV6-5	TRBD1	once
TGTGCCAGCAGCACGCGCCCCACTAGCGGGAGTGGGGATGAGCAGTTCTTC	CASSTRPTSGSGDEQFF	TRBJ2-1	TRBV4-2	TRBD2	NA
TGTGCCAGCAGTTTCGTAGACACCTACGAGCAGTACTTC	CASSFVDTYEQYF	TRBJ2-7	TRBV28	NA	NA
TGTGCCAGCAGGTCGGAGGCGCTTCTGGAAAAACTGTTTTTT	CASRSEALLEKLFF	TRBJ1-4	TRBV6-5	NA	NA
TGTGCCAGCAGCCGATCCTTTATAGGGCGGGAGGGCCTTTCCTACAATGAGCAGTTCTTC	CASSRSFIGREGLSYNEQFF	TRBJ2-1	TRBV5-5	TRBD2	NA
TGTGCCAGCAGTACCGGGACTAGCCCTGAAGGGGAGCTGTTTTTT	CASSTGTSPEGELFF	TRBJ2-2	TRBV6-5	TRBD2	NA
TGTGCCAGCAGTTACTTTGGCGGGAGGAACTACAATGAGCAGTTCTTC	CASSYFGGRNYNEQFF	TRBJ2-1	TRBV6-5	TRBD2	NA
TGTGCCAGAAGAAACACAGGGGGCAGGAATGGCTACACCTTC	CARRNTGGRNGYTF	TRBJ1-2	TRBV2	TRBD1	NA
TGTGCCAGCAGTTTATCTGTAAGGGGCTGGCAGATGGGTGAAAAACTGTTTTTT	CASSLSVRGWQMGEKLFF	TRBJ1-4	TRBV27	NA	NA